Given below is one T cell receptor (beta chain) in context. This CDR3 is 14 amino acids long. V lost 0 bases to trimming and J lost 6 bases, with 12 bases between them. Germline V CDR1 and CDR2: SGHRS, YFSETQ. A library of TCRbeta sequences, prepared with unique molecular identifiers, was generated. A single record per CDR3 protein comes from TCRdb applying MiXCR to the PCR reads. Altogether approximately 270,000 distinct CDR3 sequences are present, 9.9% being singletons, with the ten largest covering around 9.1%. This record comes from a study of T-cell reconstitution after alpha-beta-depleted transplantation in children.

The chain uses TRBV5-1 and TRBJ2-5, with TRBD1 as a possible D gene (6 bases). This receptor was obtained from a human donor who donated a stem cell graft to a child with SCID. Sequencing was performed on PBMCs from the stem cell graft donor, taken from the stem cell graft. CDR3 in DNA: TGCGCCAGCAGCTTGGGGCAGGGGATTCAGACCCAGTACTTC. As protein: CASSLGQGIQTQYF.